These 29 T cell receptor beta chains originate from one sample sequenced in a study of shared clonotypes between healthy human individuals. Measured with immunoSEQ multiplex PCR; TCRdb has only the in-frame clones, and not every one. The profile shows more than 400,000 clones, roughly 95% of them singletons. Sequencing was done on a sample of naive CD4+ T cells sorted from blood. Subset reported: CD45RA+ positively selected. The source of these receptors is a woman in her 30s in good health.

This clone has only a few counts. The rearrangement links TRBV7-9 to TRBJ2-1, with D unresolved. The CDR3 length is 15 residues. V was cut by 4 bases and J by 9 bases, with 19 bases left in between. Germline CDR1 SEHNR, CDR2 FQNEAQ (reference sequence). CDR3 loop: CASSSQAVAVGEQFF. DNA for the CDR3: TGTGCCAGCAGCTCCCAAGCTGTGGCGGTGGGTGAGCAGTTCTTC.

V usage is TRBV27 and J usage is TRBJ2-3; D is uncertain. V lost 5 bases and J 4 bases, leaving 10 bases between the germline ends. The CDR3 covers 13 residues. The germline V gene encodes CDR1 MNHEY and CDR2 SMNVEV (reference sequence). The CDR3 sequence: CASSPPSADTQYF. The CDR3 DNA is TGTGCCAGCAGTCCCCCCTCGGCAGATACGCAGTATTTT.

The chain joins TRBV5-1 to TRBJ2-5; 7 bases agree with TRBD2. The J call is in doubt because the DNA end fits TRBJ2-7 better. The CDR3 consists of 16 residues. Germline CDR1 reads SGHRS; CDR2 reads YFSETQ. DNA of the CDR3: TGCGCCAGCAGCCCGCAGATTGGGGGAGGGACCTACGAGCAGTACTTC. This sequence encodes CASSPQIGGGTYEQYF.

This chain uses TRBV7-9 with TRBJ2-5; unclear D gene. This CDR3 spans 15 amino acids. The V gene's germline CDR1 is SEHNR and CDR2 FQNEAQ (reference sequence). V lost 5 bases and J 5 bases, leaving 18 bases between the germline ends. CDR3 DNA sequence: TGTGCCAGCAGCCGATCCATCGACCCAACGGAGACCCAGTACTTC. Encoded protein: CASSRSIDPTETQYF.

The CDR3 reads CASSPSTGVGNQPQHF. The CDR3, as DNA: TGTGCCAGCTCACCGTCGACAGGGGTCGGCAATCAGCCCCAGCATTTT. The V and J genes are TRBV18 and TRBJ1-5, with 8 bases lining up with TRBD1. The CDR3 runs to 16 residues. In germline, CDR1 is KGHSH, CDR2 LQKENI. The V segment lost 3 bases and the J segment 2 bases; nucleotides outside the gene matches: 6.

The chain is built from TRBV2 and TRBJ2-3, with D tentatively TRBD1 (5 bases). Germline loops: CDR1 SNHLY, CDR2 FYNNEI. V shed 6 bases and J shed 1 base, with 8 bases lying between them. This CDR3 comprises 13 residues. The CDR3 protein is CASSARGTDTQYF. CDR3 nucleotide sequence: TGTGCCAGCAGCGCCAGGGGCACAGATACGCAGTATTTT. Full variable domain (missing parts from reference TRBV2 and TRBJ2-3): EPEVTQTPSHQVTQMGQEVILRCVPISNHLYFYWYRQILGQKVEFLVSFYNNEISEKSEIFDDQFSVERPDGSNFTLKIRSTKLEDSAMYFCASSARGTDTQYFGPGTRLTVL.

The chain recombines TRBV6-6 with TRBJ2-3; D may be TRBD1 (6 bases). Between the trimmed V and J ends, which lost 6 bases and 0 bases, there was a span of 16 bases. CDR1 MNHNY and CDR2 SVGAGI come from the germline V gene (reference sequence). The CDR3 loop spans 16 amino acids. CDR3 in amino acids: CASSRPSGTSTDTQYF. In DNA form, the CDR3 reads TGTGCCAGCAGCCGCCCGTCCGGGACAAGCACAGATACGCAGTATTTT.

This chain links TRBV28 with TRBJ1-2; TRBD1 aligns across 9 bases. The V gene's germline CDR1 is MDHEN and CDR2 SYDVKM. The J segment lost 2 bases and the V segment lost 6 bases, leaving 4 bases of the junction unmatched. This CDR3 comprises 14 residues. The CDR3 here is CASRGTGRNYGYTF. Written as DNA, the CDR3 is TGTGCCAGCAGGGGGACAGGGCGCAACTATGGCTACACCTTC.

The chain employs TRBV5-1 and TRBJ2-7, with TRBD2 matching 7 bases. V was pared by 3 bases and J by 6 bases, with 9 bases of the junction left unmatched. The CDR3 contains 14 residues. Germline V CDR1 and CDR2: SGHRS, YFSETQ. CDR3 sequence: CASSSGLVDGEQYF. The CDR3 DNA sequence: TGCGCCAGCAGCTCCGGACTAGTGGATGGCGAGCAGTACTTC. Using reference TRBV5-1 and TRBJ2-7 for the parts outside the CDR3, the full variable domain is KAGVTQTPRYLIKTRGQQVTLSCSPISGHRSVSWYQQTPGQGLQFLFEYFSETQRNKGNFPGRFSGRQFSNSRSEMNVSTLELGDSALYLCASSSGLVDGEQYFGPGTRLTVT.

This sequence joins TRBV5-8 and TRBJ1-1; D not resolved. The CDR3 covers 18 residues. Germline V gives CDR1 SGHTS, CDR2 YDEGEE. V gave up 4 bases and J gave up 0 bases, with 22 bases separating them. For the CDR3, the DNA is TGTGCCAGCAGCCTTGGGGTAATTCTGGGTTCCATGAACACTGAAGCTTTCTTT. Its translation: CASSLGVILGSMNTEAFF. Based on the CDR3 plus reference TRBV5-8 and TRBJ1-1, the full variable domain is EAGVTQSPTHLIKTRGQQATLRCSPISGHTSVYWYQQALGLGLQFLLWYDEGEERNRGNFPPRFSGRQFPNYSSELNVNALELEDSALYLCASSLGVILGSMNTEAFFGQGTRLTVV.

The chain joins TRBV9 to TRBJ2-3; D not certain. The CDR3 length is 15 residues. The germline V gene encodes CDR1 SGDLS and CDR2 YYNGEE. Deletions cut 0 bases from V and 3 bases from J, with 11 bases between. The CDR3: CASSVVSGSTDTQYF. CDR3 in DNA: TGTGCCAGCAGCGTAGTAAGTGGGTCGACAGATACGCAGTATTTT. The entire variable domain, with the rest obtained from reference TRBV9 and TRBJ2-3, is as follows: DSGVTQTPKHLITATGQRVTLRCSPRSGDLSVYWYQQSLDQGLQFLIQYYNGEERAKGNILERFSAQQFPDLHSELNLSSLELGDSALYFCASSVVSGSTDTQYFGPGTRLTVL.

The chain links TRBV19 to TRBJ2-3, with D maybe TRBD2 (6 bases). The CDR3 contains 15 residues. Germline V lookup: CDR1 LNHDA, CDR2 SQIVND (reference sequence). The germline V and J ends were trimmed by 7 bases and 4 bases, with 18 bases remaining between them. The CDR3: CASNHPGLFPDTQYF. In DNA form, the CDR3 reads TGTGCCAGTAACCACCCGGGACTTTTTCCAGATACGCAGTATTTT. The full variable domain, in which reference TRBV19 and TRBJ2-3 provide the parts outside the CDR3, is DGGITQSPKYLFRKEGQNVTLSCEQNLNHDAMYWYRQDPGQGLRLIYYSQIVNDFQKGDIAEGYSVSREKKESFPLTVTSAQKNPTAFYLCASNHPGLFPDTQYFGPGTRLTVL.

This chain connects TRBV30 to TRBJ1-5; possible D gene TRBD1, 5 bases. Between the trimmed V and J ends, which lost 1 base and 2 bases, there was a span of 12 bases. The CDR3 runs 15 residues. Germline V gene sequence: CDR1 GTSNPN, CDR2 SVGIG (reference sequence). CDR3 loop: CAWSAQGGGNQPQHF. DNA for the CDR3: TGTGCCTGGAGTGCTCAGGGAGGGGGCAATCAGCCCCAGCATTTT.

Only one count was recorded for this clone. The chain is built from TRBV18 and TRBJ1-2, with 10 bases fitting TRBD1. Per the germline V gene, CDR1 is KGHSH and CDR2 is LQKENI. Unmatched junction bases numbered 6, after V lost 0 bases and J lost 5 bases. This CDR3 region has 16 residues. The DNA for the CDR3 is TGTGCCAGCTCACCACCCGGACAGGGGGTATGGTATGGCTACACCTTC. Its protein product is CASSPPGQGVWYGYTF.

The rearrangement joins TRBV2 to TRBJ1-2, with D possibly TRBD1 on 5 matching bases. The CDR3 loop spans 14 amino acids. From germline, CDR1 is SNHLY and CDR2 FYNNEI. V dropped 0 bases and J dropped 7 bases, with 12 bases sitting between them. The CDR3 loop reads CASSEAVGAGGYTF. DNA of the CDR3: TGTGCCAGCAGTGAAGCGGTCGGGGCGGGTGGCTACACCTTC.

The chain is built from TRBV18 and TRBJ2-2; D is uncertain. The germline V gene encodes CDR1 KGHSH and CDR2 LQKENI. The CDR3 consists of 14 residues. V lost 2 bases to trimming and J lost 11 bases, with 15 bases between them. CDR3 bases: TGTGCCAGCTCACCAGGATCTGAAAAAGATGAGCTGTTTTTT. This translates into CASSPGSEKDELFF.

For the CDR3, the DNA is TGTGCCAGCAGCTTAGGACCGGCGAACACTGAAGCTTTCTTT. Encoded protein: CASSLGPANTEAFF. The V and J genes are TRBV7-8 and TRBJ1-1; D is unresolved. Trimming left V 1 base short and J 1 base short, with 7 bases between. This CDR3 spans 14 amino acids. Germline CDR1 and CDR2: SGHVS and FQNEAQ.

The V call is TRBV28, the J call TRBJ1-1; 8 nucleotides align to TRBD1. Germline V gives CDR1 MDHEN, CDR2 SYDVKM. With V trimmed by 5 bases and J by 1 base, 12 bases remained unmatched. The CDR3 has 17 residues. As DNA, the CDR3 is TGTGCCAGCAGTCCAGGACAGGGATGGGGTCGGAACACTGAAGCTTTCTTT. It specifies CASSPGQGWGRNTEAFF. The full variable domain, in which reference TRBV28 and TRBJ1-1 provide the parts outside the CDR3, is DVKVTQSSRYLVKRTGEKVFLECVQDMDHENMFWYRQDPGLGLRLIYFSYDVKMKEKGDIPEGYSVSREKKERFSLILESASTNQTSMYLCASSPGQGWGRNTEAFFGQGTRLTVV.

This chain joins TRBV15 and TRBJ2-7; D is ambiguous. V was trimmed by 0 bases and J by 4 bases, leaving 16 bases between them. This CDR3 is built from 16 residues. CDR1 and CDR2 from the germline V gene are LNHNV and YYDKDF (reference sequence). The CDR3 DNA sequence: TGTGCCACCAGCAGAGATCGAGAGGAATGGGAATACGAGCAGTACTTC. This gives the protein CATSRDREEWEYEQYF.

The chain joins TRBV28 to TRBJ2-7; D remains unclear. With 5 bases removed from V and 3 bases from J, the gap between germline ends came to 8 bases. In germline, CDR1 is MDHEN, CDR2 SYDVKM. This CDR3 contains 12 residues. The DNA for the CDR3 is TGTGCCAGCAGTGAACCAAGCTACGAGCAGTACTTC. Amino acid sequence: CASSEPSYEQYF.

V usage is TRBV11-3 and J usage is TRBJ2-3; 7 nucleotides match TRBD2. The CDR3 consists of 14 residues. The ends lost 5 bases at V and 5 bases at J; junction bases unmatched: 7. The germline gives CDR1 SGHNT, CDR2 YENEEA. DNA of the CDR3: TGTGCCAGCAGCCCGGGAGGTACTCTAGATACGCAGTATTTT. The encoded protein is CASSPGGTLDTQYF.

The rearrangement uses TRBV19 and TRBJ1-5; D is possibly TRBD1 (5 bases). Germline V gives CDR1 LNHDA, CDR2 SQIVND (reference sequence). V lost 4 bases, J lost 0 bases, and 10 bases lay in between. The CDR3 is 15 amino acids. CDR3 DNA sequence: TGTGCCAGTAGTACCAGACAGTATAGCAATCAGCCCCAGCATTTT. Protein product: CASSTRQYSNQPQHF.

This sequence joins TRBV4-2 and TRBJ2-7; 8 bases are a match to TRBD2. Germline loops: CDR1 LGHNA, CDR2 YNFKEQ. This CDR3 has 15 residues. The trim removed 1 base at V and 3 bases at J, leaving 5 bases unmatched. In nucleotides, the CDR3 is TGTGCCAGCAGCCAAGTATACCTAGCGGGCTACGAGCAGTACTTC. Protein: CASSQVYLAGYEQYF.

The CDR3 loop is CASSLAPSGTPGHTQYF. The DNA of the CDR3 is TGCGCCAGCAGCTTGGCCCCTAGCGGTACCCCAGGTCATACGCAGTATTTT. The V and J genes are TRBV5-1 and TRBJ2-3; 7 bases match TRBD2. This CDR3 has 17 residues. CDR1 SGHRS and CDR2 YFSETQ come from the germline V gene. The J segment lost 7 bases and the V segment lost 0 bases, leaving 14 bases of the junction unmatched.

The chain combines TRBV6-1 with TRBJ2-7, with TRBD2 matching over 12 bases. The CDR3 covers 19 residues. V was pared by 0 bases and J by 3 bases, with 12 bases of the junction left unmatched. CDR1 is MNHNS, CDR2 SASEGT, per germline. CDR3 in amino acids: CASSEATGPGLAGFYEQYF. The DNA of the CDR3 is TGTGCCAGCAGTGAAGCTACAGGGCCAGGACTAGCGGGGTTCTACGAGCAGTACTTC.

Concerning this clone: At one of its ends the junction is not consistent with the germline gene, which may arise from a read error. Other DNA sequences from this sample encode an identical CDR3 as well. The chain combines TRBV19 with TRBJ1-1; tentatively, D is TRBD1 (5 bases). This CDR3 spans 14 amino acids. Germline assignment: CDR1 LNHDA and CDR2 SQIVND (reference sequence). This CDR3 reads CASSVDRLNTEAFF. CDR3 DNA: TGTGCCAGTAGTGTAGACAGATTGAACACTGAAGCTTTCTTT.

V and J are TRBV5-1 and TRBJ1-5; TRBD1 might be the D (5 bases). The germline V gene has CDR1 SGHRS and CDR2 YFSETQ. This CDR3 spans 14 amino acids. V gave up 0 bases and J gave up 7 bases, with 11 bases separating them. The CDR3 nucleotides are TGCGCCAGCAGCTTGGGAGGGCGGGACCAGCCCCAGCATTTT. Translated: CASSLGGRDQPQHF.

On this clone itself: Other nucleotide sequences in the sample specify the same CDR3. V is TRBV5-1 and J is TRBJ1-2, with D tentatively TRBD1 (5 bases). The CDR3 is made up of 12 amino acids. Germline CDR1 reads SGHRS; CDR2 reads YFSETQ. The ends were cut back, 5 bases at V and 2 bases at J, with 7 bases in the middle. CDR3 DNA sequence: TGCGCCAGCAGTCAGGGAAACTATGGCTACACCTTC. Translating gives CASSQGNYGYTF.

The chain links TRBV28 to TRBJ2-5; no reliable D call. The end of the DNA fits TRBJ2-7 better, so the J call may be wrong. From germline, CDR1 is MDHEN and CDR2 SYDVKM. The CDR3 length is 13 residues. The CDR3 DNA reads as TGTGCCAGCGCCCGGAGCTGGAGTTACGAGCAGTACTTC. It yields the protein CASARSWSYEQYF.